This TCR beta chain was recovered during a study of blood T cell repertoires in COVID-19. Study at large: The study drew acute and convalescent COVID-19 samples from the United States, Italy and Spain. T cells, B-cell-depleted T cells, or PBMCs provided the cDNA or gDNA that served as material.

Under the authors' procedure: Quantification of nucleated cells was approximated via reference gene primer amplification. TCRdb keeps only in-frame clones here, not all; method: immunoSEQ multiplex PCR. The V and J calls and the clone size are those of that table, but D and trimming were determined from the DNA. This table holds roughly 20,000 clones, around 87% found once. Unmatched junction bases numbered 2, after V lost 3 bases and J lost 2 bases. Germline V gene data show CDR1 as SGHAT and CDR2 as FQDESV (reference sequence). The CDR3 length is 14 residues. Sequenced input: peripheral blood. The receptor comes from a human donor in a cohort sampled during active COVID-19. The rearrangement links TRBV11-1 to TRBJ2-7, with 9 bases identical to TRBD1. CDR3 in amino acids: CASSLGQGPYEQYF. The CDR3 nucleotides are TGTGCCAGCAGCTTGGGACAGGGACCCTACGAGCAGTACTTC.